The clone carrying this TCR beta chain was picked up many times. This entry belongs to a study of early T cells in non-severe SARS-CoV-2 infection. Researchers tagged individual cDNA molecules with unique molecular identifiers. From the 5' RACE reads, TCRdb called clonotypes with MiXCR, one entry per CDR3 protein. Seen here are about 70,000 distinct CDR3 sequences, 11% observed once, and the top ten hold approximately 4.5%. Per the germline V gene, CDR1 is WNHNN and CDR2 is SYGVQD (reference sequence). Trimming shortened V by 3 bases and J by 0 bases, and 20 bases separated the two germline ends. There are 19 residues in the CDR3.

The receptor comes from an adult who was a healthcare worker with PCR-confirmed SARS-CoV-2 infection or an uninfected control (not recorded which). Sequenced input: whole blood. J is TRBJ1-4 and V is TRBV10-1; the D gene is possibly TRBD1 (6 bases). The CDR3 sequence is CASSESGRGGLPTNEKLFF. The CDR3, as DNA: TGCGCCAGCAGTGAAAGCGGCAGGGGTGGACTACCAACTAATGAAAAACTGTTTTTT.